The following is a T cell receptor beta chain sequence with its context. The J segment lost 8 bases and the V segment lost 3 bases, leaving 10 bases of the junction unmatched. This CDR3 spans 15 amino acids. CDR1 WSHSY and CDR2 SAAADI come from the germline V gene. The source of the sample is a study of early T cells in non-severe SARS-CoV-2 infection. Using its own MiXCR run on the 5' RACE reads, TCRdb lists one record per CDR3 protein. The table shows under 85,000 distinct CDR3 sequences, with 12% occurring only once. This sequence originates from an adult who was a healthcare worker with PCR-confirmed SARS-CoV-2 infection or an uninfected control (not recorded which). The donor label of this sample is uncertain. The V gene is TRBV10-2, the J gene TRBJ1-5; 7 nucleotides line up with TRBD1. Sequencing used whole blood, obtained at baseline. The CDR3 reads CASSDGTGVSKPQHF. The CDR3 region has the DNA TGCGCCAGCAGTGATGGCACAGGGGTATCAAAGCCCCAGCATTTT.